Each of the 18 T cell receptor beta chains below was sequenced from the same sample in a study of blood T cell repertoires in COVID-19. The data were produced by immunoSEQ multiplex PCR, yet TCRdb's version contains in-frame clones alone and is incomplete. The table shows about 160,000 clones, with roughly 80% occurring only once. Sequencing was performed on peripheral blood. These TCRs come from a man aged 65 to 79 with acute or convalescent COVID-19.

This rearrangement joins TRBV7-2 to TRBJ1-2, with 7 positions matching TRBD1. The CDR3 is 16 amino acids. V was clipped by 4 bases and J by 0 bases; unmatched bases: 8. The V gene's germline CDR1 is SGHTA and CDR2 FQGNSA. This CDR3 reads CASSSRTGPTNYGYTF. For the CDR3, the DNA is TGTGCCAGCAGCTCCCGGACAGGCCCGACTAACTATGGCTACACCTTC.

This chain uses TRBV5-1 with TRBJ2-1; 8 bases match TRBD1. The CDR3 extends over 15 amino acids. With 3 bases clipped from V and 5 bases from J, the junction kept 7 bases outside the gene matches. Germline CDR1 SGHRS, CDR2 YFSETQ. CDR3 region: CASSSATGAHNEQFF. Written as DNA, the CDR3 is TGCGCCAGCAGCTCAGCGACAGGGGCCCACAATGAGCAGTTCTTC.

This sequence joins TRBV3-1 (or the pseudogene TRBV3-2) and TRBJ2-3; perhaps TRBD2 as D (6 bases). Germline loops: CDR1 LGHDT, CDR2 YNNKEL (reference sequence). With 3 bases removed from V and 5 bases from J, the gap between germline ends came to 12 bases. The CDR3 is 14 amino acids. The CDR3 DNA reads TGTGCCAGCAGCCAGGGACTCCCAGGAGATACGCAGTATTTT. Translated: CASSQGLPGDTQYF.

This clone came up a few times. The same CDR3 is also encoded by other DNA sequences in this sample. The rearrangement uses TRBV5-1 and TRBJ2-7; possible D gene TRBD2, 6 bases. The V end was cut by 1 base, the J end by 2 bases, with 10 bases between. This CDR3 contains 14 residues. Germline V CDR1 and CDR2: SGHRS, YFSETQ. The CDR3 DNA reads as TGCGCCAGCAGCTTGTTAGGCGGGACCTACGAGCAGTACTTC. This gives the protein CASSLLGGTYEQYF.

The V call is TRBV4-1, the J call TRBJ2-7, with TRBD1 matching 7 bases. The CDR3 covers 16 residues. V lost 0 bases to trimming and J lost 0 bases; unmatched junction nucleotides: 5. Germline V gives CDR1 MGHRA, CDR2 YSYEKL. CDR3 DNA sequence: TGCGCCAGCAGCCAAGATATCGCAGGGGGCTCCTACGAGCAGTACTTC. It codes for CASSQDIAGGSYEQYF.

This clone was recorded many times. This sequence joins TRBV7-2 and TRBJ1-1; unclear D gene. Germline assignment: CDR1 SGHTA and CDR2 FQGNSA. Trimming pared 2 bases from V and 1 base from J, leaving 5 bases between. The CDR3 is 13 amino acids. CDR3 in DNA: TGTGCCAGCAGCTTAAACAGGAACACTGAAGCTTTCTTT. It codes for CASSLNRNTEAFF.

The rearrangement joins TRBV6-5 to TRBJ1-1; D is perhaps TRBD1 (5 bases). V was cut by 4 bases and J by 10 bases, with 19 bases left in between. The germline CDR1 and CDR2 sequences are MNHEY and SVGAGI. The CDR3 consists of 14 residues. The CDR3 protein is CASSFTELGRSAFF. The CDR3 region has the DNA TGTGCCAGCAGTTTCACAGAGCTGGGGCGCTCAGCTTTCTTT.

The chain uses TRBV20-1 and TRBJ2-3; the D gene is possibly TRBD2 (6 bases). Germline V gene sequence: CDR1 DFQATT, CDR2 SNEGSKA (reference sequence). The CDR3 sequence is 14 residues long. With 3 bases removed from V and 3 bases from J, the gap between germline ends came to 13 bases. The CDR3 is CSASPDGGTDTQYF. DNA for the CDR3: TGCAGTGCTAGTCCCGACGGGGGTACAGATACGCAGTATTTT.

As concerns this clone: A read error may account for a junction end that differs from germline. The chain employs TRBV5-1 and TRBJ2-2, with 8 bases aligning to TRBD1. From germline, CDR1 is SGHRS and CDR2 YFSETQ. The CDR3 is 14 amino acids. CDR3 DNA: TGCGCCAGCAGTTTGGACAGGGCCACCGGGGAGCTGTTTTTT. It specifies CASSLDRATGELFF.

The genes are TRBV7-2 and TRBJ1-3; D is unresolved. Deletions cut 2 bases from V and 0 bases from J, with 8 bases between. This CDR3 region has 15 residues. Germline V gene sequence: CDR1 SGHTA, CDR2 FQGNSA. Here the CDR3 reads CASSLRRLSGNTIYF. CDR3 DNA sequence: TGTGCCAGCAGCTTAAGGCGGCTCTCTGGAAACACCATATATTTT.

This chain links TRBV3-1 (or the pseudogene TRBV3-2) with TRBJ1-3; perhaps TRBD1 as D (6 bases). Germline-derived CDR1 and CDR2 are LGHDT and YNNKEL (reference sequence). This CDR3 is built from 14 residues. The germline V and J ends were trimmed by 3 bases and 4 bases, with 10 bases remaining between them. CDR3 DNA: TGTGCCAGCAGCCACAATACAGGGGGAAACACCATATATTTT. Encoded protein: CASSHNTGGNTIYF.

The sample holds one count of this clone. The genes are TRBV5-1 and TRBJ1-1; D gene ambiguous. Germline V gene data show CDR1 as SGHRS and CDR2 as YFSETQ. The CDR3 has 13 amino acids. Trimming took 5 bases from V and 3 from J, leaving 11 bases between them. Written as DNA, the CDR3 is TGCGCCAGCAGGTTTTTCGGGGACACTGAAGCTTTCTTT. Translating it yields CASRFFGDTEAFF.

This clone has only a few counts. J is TRBJ1-5 and V is TRBV2, with TRBD1 matching over 7 bases. V lost 6 bases and J lost 7; bases outside the gene matches: 12. The germline V gene encodes CDR1 SNHLY and CDR2 FYNNEI. The CDR3 is 15 residues long. The CDR3 region has the DNA TGTGCCAGCAGCGAGGACAGGCCCGGGGTGCAGCCCCAGCATTTT. Translation: CASSEDRPGVQPQHF.

V usage is TRBV5-1 and J usage is TRBJ2-1, with 10 bases aligning to TRBD2. This CDR3 spans 15 amino acids. From germline, CDR1 is SGHRS and CDR2 YFSETQ. V gave up 2 bases and J gave up 9 bases; unmatched junction bases: 8. In nucleotides, the CDR3 is TGCGCCAGCAGCTTCTCTAGCGGGAGTCTGGGTGAGCAGTTCTTC. This translates into CASSFSSGSLGEQFF.

V and J are TRBV5-1 and TRBJ2-3; 7 nucleotides agree with TRBD1. The V and J ends lost 2 bases and 4 bases, in that order; junction bases with no gene match: 4. Per germline, CDR1 SGHRS and CDR2 YFSETQ. The CDR3 loop spans 14 amino acids. The CDR3 DNA follows: TGCGCCAGCAGCTTCGGACAGGAGTCAGATACGCAGTATTTT. Its protein product is CASSFGQESDTQYF.

V and J are TRBV15 and TRBJ2-7, with TRBD2 identical over 16 bases. Germline values: CDR1 LNHNV, CDR2 YYDKDF (reference sequence). This CDR3 contains 17 residues. V lost 1 base and J lost 3; bases outside the gene matches: 3. The CDR3: CATSRVGLAGGDYEQYF. The CDR3 DNA follows: TGTGCCACCAGCAGAGTGGGACTAGCGGGAGGGGACTACGAGCAGTACTTC.

This sequence joins TRBV5-6 and TRBJ1-2; D is perhaps TRBD1 (5 bases). Trimming cost V 5 bases and J 6 bases, with 23 bases left between them. Germline CDR1 SGHDT, CDR2 YYEEEE. This CDR3 is built from 16 residues. The CDR3 protein is CASSLRGIRMLDGYTF. CDR3 DNA: TGTGCCAGCAGTTTGAGGGGTATCAGGATGTTAGATGGCTACACCTTC.

This clone came up a few times. This chain's CDR3 is CASSAGTSPLGTDTQYF. CDR3 sequence (DNA): TGTGCCAGCAGTGCCGGGACTAGCCCCCTTGGCACAGATACGCAGTATTTT. The V and J genes are TRBV2 and TRBJ2-3; 9 bases agree with TRBD2. J was trimmed by 1 base and V by 4 bases; bases with no gene match: 9. Per the germline V gene, CDR1 is SNHLY and CDR2 is FYNNEI. This CDR3 is 17 amino acids long.